The 21 T cell receptor beta chains presented below share a single source sample, sequenced in a study of beta chain features in type 1 diabetes. These receptors lack a known antigen. Findings of the study overall: TCRB CDR3 length was moderately but significantly reduced in all four CD4+ subsets of Type 1 diabetes patients.

Expressed TCRB transcripts were sequenced because the isolated RNA had all been reverse transcribed beforehand. Assay used: immunoSEQ multiplex PCR; TCRdb lists only in-frame clones, some missing. In the table there are around 300,000 clones, about 15% of which are singletons. Sequencing input: naive CD4+ T cells from blood. These receptors were taken from a man younger than 35 with type 1 diabetes.

This clone was recorded a few times. This rearrangement joins TRBV29-1 to TRBJ2-7; tentatively, D is TRBD1 (6 bases). Germline V gene sequence: CDR1 SQVTM, CDR2 ANQGSEA. The length of the CDR3 is 13 residues. Trimming left V 7 bases short and J 2 bases short, with 15 bases between. DNA of the CDR3: TGCAGCGCAACCGGGACATCTACCTACGAGCAGTACTTC. Amino acids: CSATGTSTYEQYF.

This clone was counted between two and nine times. The chain combines TRBV12-5 with TRBJ2-3; D not resolved. V was cut by 7 bases and J by 0 bases, with 20 bases left in between. Germline values: CDR1 LGHNT, CDR2 FRNRAP. The CDR3 loop spans 17 amino acids. The CDR3 reads CASAPGGVASSTDTQYF. The CDR3 nucleotides read TGTGCTAGTGCCCCTGGCGGCGTCGCATCTAGCACAGATACGCAGTATTTT. Combining the CDR3 with reference TRBV12-5 and TRBJ2-3 gives the whole variable domain DARVTQTPRHKVTEMGQEVTMRCQPILGHNTVFWYRQTMMQGLELLAYFRNRAPLDDSGMPKDRFSAEMPDATLATLKIQPSEPRDSAVYFCASAPGGVASSTDTQYFGPGTRLTVL.

This clone was counted between two and nine times. The chain has TRBV5-4 and TRBJ2-7; 7 bases map to TRBD1. Unmatched junction bases numbered 7, after V lost 4 bases and J lost 3 bases. Germline V gene data show CDR1 as SGHNT and CDR2 as YYREEE (reference sequence). CDR3 length: 14 amino acids. In DNA, the CDR3 is TGTGCCAGCAGCCCAAGAGACAGGGACTACGAGCAGTACTTC. It yields the protein CASSPRDRDYEQYF. Filled out from reference TRBV5-4 and TRBJ2-7, the complete variable domain reads ETGVTQSPTHLIKTRGQQVTLRCSSQSGHNTVSWYQQALGQGPQFIFQYYREEENGRGNFPPRFSGLQFPNYSSELNVNALELDDSALYLCASSPRDRDYEQYFGPGTRLTVT.

The chain has TRBV19 and TRBJ2-5; a weak D match, TRBD1 (5 bases). The CDR3 sequence is 17 residues long. V shed 6 bases and J shed 2 bases, with 22 bases lying between them. CDR1 and CDR2 (germline): LNHDA, SQIVND (reference sequence). CDR3 bases: TGTGCCAGTAGGACATCCTTCATTGGGGCAGAACAAGAGACCCAGTACTTC. Translation: CASRTSFIGAEQETQYF.

The chain employs TRBV18 and TRBJ2-3, with 8 positions matching TRBD1. The junction had 7 bases not matched to a gene; V was cut back by 1 base and J by 4 bases. CDR1 and CDR2 (germline): KGHSH, LQKENI. CDR3 size: 16 residues. CDR3 DNA: TGTGCCAGCTCACCACGACGGACAGGGATATCAGATACGCAGTATTTT. It is translated as CASSPRRTGISDTQYF. Using reference TRBV18 and TRBJ2-3 for the parts outside the CDR3, the full variable domain is NAGVMQNPRHLVRRRGQEARLRCSPMKGHSHVYWYRQLPEEGLKFMVYLQKENIIDESGMPKERFSAEFPKEGPSILRIQQVVRGDSAAYFCASSPRRTGISDTQYFGPGTRLTVL.

This clone has only a few counts. The chain links TRBV5-1 to TRBJ2-5; 8 bases line up with TRBD1. CDR1 and CDR2 (germline): SGHRS, YFSETQ. This CDR3 spans 20 amino acids. The trim removed 4 bases at V and 1 base at J, leaving 21 bases unmatched. The CDR3 region has the DNA TGCGCCAGCAGCAAGCCAACTCCTGGCCCGGGACAGGATAGCCAAGAGACCCAGTACTTC. This sequence encodes CASSKPTPGPGQDSQETQYF.

This clone was observed a handful of times. V usage is TRBV19 and J usage is TRBJ2-7, with a tentative D call TRBD1 (5 bases). This CDR3 spans 15 amino acids. V lost 5 bases and J 0 bases, leaving 14 bases between the germline ends. Germline V lookup: CDR1 LNHDA, CDR2 SQIVND (reference sequence). The chain's CDR3 is CASSLTASSSYEQYF. The DNA for the CDR3 is TGTGCCAGTAGTCTGACAGCGAGCAGCTCCTACGAGCAGTACTTC.

This clone has only a few counts. The gene calls are TRBV30 and TRBJ1-5; a weak D match, TRBD1 (6 bases). The length of the CDR3 is 15 residues. Germline V gene data show CDR1 as GTSNPN and CDR2 as SVGIG (reference sequence). Trimming shortened V by 5 bases and J by 7 bases, and 21 bases separated the two germline ends. The CDR3 loop reads CAWSPEQGFVQPQHF. CDR3 nucleotide sequence: TGTGCCTGGTCTCCCGAACAGGGTTTCGTGCAGCCCCAGCATTTT.

V gene TRBV11-2 combines with J gene TRBJ2-7; D possibly corresponds to TRBD1 (6 bases). V was trimmed by 0 bases and J by 3 bases, leaving 27 bases between them. The germline CDR1 and CDR2 sequences are SGHAT and FQNNGV. The CDR3 contains 20 residues. DNA for the CDR3: TGTGCCAGCAGCTTAGATCATAGATCGACGCGTGAGGGCAGGGGCTACGAGCAGTACTTC. This gives the protein CASSLDHRSTREGRGYEQYF.

The gene calls are TRBV9 and TRBJ1-2; 7 bases line up with TRBD1. V lost 3 bases, J lost 4 bases, and 6 bases stayed unmatched. In germline, CDR1 is SGDLS, CDR2 YYNGEE. The CDR3 has 14 residues. The CDR3 loop is CASSAQQGTYGYTF. CDR3 sequence (DNA): TGTGCCAGCAGCGCCCAACAGGGGACCTATGGCTACACCTTC.

Only a few counts were recorded for this clone. This chain uses TRBV19 with TRBJ1-1; D not resolved. The CDR3 spans 14 residues. The V gene's germline CDR1 is LNHDA and CDR2 SQIVND (reference sequence). Trimming took 2 bases from V and 2 from J, leaving 9 bases between them. CDR3 nucleotides: TGTGCCAGTAGTATACACCAGGTTAACACTGAAGCTTTCTTT. It translates to CASSIHQVNTEAFF.

This clone was found a few times. This chain joins TRBV6-6 and TRBJ1-2; D possibly corresponds to TRBD1 (6 bases). CDR1 MNHNY and CDR2 SVGAGI come from the germline V gene (reference sequence). V was trimmed by 4 bases and J by 5 bases, leaving 14 bases between them. The CDR3 spans 14 residues. The CDR3 DNA follows: TGTGCCAGCAGTTCACAGGGAAGGTCGTATGGCTACACCTTC. Amino acid sequence: CASSSQGRSYGYTF.

This clone was detected only a few times. V and J are TRBV7-9 and TRBJ2-7; D uncertain. The CDR3 spans 12 residues. Deletions cut 1 base from V and 6 bases from J, with 7 bases between. Germline V gene lookup returns CDR1 SEHNR and CDR2 FQNEAQ (reference sequence). In DNA form, the CDR3 reads TGTGCCAGCAGCTTAGAATTAGCCGAGCAGTACTTC. It specifies CASSLELAEQYF.

This clone was observed once. V is TRBV18 and J is TRBJ2-1; 10 nucleotides match TRBD2. The germline V gene has CDR1 KGHSH and CDR2 LQKENI. Unmatched junction bases numbered 7, after V lost 2 bases and J lost 3 bases. The CDR3 is 17 amino acids. CDR3 region: CASSPLSGGAVYNEQFF. In DNA, the CDR3 is TGTGCCAGCTCACCATTGAGCGGGGGGGCGGTCTACAATGAGCAGTTCTTC.

This clone was seen a few times. The chain combines TRBV29-1 with TRBJ1-2, with D possibly being TRBD1 (6 bases). CDR1 is SQVTM and CDR2 is ANQGSEA in the germline V gene. V was pared by 4 bases and J by 6 bases, with 12 bases between. The CDR3 loop spans 12 amino acids. CDR3: CSVVPNRDGYTF. The CDR3 coding sequence is TGCAGCGTTGTCCCTAACAGGGATGGCTACACCTTC.

The rearrangement links TRBV5-4 to TRBJ2-7; 7 bases are shared with TRBD1. In germline, CDR1 is SGHNT, CDR2 YYREEE (reference sequence). The CDR3 loop spans 15 amino acids. The ends lost 0 bases at V and 2 bases at J; junction bases unmatched: 5. CDR3 sequence: CASSLGGRGTYEQYF. DNA for the CDR3: TGTGCCAGCAGCTTGGGGGGCAGGGGGACCTACGAGCAGTACTTC.

This clone was picked up a small number of times. The chain uses TRBV10-3 and TRBJ2-6; 7 bases are a match to TRBD1. Unmatched junction bases numbered 1, after V lost 6 bases and J lost 2 bases. There are 14 residues in the CDR3. Looked up from germline, CDR1 is ENHRY and CDR2 is SYGVKD. CDR3 loop: CAIRTGTGANVLTF. For the CDR3, the DNA is TGTGCCATCAGGACAGGGACTGGGGCCAACGTCCTGACTTTC.

This clone appeared a few times. This chain joins TRBV28 and TRBJ1-5; D unresolved. This CDR3 contains 16 residues. Germline V lookup: CDR1 MDHEN, CDR2 SYDVKM. Trimming took off 6 bases at V and 2 bases at J, with 17 bases between the two ends. CDR3 coding DNA: TGTGCCAGCAGCCGAAGCTATGCCGGTGGCAATCAGCCCCAGCATTTT. Translation gives CASSRSYAGGNQPQHF.

Only one count was recorded for this clone. The junction does not match germline at one end; this may be a read error. The CDR3 DNA is TGTGCCAGCACTCGCCGGGACAGGGCGTACCTCTTC. Amino acids: CASTRRDRAYLF. The genes are TRBV28 and TRBJ2-1, with TRBD1 matching 9 bases. CDR1 and CDR2 from the germline V gene are MDHEN and SYDVKM. The CDR3 has 12 amino acids.

The chain couples TRBV18 to TRBJ2-1; TRBD2 agrees at 13 bases. The germline V gene has CDR1 KGHSH and CDR2 LQKENI. The CDR3 has 18 residues. With 3 bases clipped from V and 3 bases from J, the junction kept 8 bases outside the gene matches. This CDR3 is CASSPGLAGQVGYNEQFF. The CDR3 DNA reads TGTGCCAGCTCACCGGGACTAGCGGGACAGGTTGGCTACAATGAGCAGTTCTTC.

This clone was found a few times. The chain carries TRBV2 and TRBJ2-1; possible D gene TRBD2, 6 bases. V gave up 2 bases and J gave up 9 bases, with 14 bases separating them. Germline loops: CDR1 SNHLY, CDR2 FYNNEI. There are 14 residues in the CDR3. The DNA for the CDR3 is TGTGCCAGCAGTGAACGAGGGTTCGGGAGTGAGCAGTTCTTC. Translation: CASSERGFGSEQFF.